A single sample gave rise to the 5 T cell receptor beta chains below, sequenced in a study of CD8 T cells in Susac syndrome. Random-hexamer reverse transcription was applied to about 0.45 to 1 ug RNA. MiXCR was run by TCRdb on the immunoSEQ multiplex PCR reads, yielding one entry per CDR3 protein. The table includes more than 100,000 distinct CDR3 sequences, just under 95% detected once. Sequenced: CD8+ T cells from PBMCs. The receptors stem from a human donor with Susac syndrome.

Details on this clonotype: The DNA is omitted, as the CDR3 cannot be located on it reliably, and the CDR3 follows TCRdb's listing. The V and J genes are TRBV20-1 and TRBJ2-5; the table's D call of TRBD2 was not tested on the DNA. Germline loops: CDR1 DFQATT, CDR2 SNEGSKA (reference sequence). The CDR3 spans 18 residues, counting both ends. The CDR3 region is CSASVLGLAGGPGETQYF.

The chain carries TRBV7-6 and TRBJ2-2, with 9 nucleotides matching TRBD2. The CDR3 is 18 amino acids. Germline CDR1 SGHVS, CDR2 FNYEAQ. V was pared by 5 bases and J by 7 bases, with 17 bases of the junction left unmatched. DNA for the CDR3: TGTGCCAGCAGCCCGGCGGGGGCCAGCGGGGGGTTTGACGGGGAGCTGTTTTTT. Translating gives CASSPAGASGGFDGELFF. The full variable domain, with the rest looked up from reference TRBV7-6 and TRBJ2-2, is GAGVSQSPRYKVTKRGQDVALRCDPISGHVSLYWYRQALGQGPEFLTYFNYEAQQDKSGLPNDRFSAERPEGSISTLTIQRTEQRDSAMYRCASSPAGASGGFDGELFFGEGSRLTVL.

The chain has TRBV20-1 and TRBJ1-2; unclear D gene. In germline, CDR1 is DFQATT, CDR2 SNEGSKA (reference sequence). The length of the CDR3 is 10 residues. V shed 1 base and J shed 8 bases, with 5 bases lying between them. The CDR3 bases are TGCAGTGCTAGAGGGGGAGGCTACACCTTC. Encoded protein: CSARGGGYTF.

The chain is built from TRBV4-1 and TRBJ2-3; D tentatively fits TRBD1 or TRBD2 (5 bases each). V dropped 0 bases and J dropped 1 base, with 20 bases sitting between them. This CDR3 region has 19 residues. Germline loops: CDR1 MGHRA, CDR2 YSYEKL. This CDR3 reads CASSQDGAGGFFGTDTQYF. The CDR3 nucleotides read TGCGCCAGCAGCCAAGATGGGGCCGGAGGCTTCTTCGGCACAGATACGCAGTATTTT.

Written as DNA, the CDR3 is TGCAGTGCCCCATCCTACAGGGCAGATACGCAGTATTTT. Translated, it gives CSAPSYRADTQYF. This sequence joins TRBV20-1 and TRBJ2-3; TRBD1 might be the D (6 bases). Germline-derived CDR1 and CDR2 are DFQATT and SNEGSKA (reference sequence). Trimming pared 6 bases from V and 4 bases from J, leaving 14 bases between. This CDR3 is built from 13 residues.